A selection of T cell receptor beta chains follows, all from one sample in a study of OX40 agonist ivuxolimab in advanced cancers. Generated by immunoSEQ multiplex PCR, the TCRdb table keeps only in-frame clones and is missing some. Among some 110,000 clones, 85% to 95% were seen once, and the ten largest hold more than 0.7%. Specimen: CD4+ or CD8+ T cells sorted from blood, collected in a trial of the OX40 agonist ivuxolimab. The receptors shown here come from an adult with an advanced solid tumor such as melanoma, head and neck, liver or kidney cancer. CDR3s include the opening cysteine and the closing phenylalanine or tryptophan. A D gene is named only where the DNA matches it firmly. Size values are once, few and many counts, or a class for expanded clones, and some rows have none.

. | . | TRBJ2-1 | TRBV7-9 | TGTGCCAGCAGCCCCCGACTGGGACCCTACAATGAGCAGTTCTTC | CASSPRLGPYNEQFF
TRBD2 | . | TRBJ2-5 | TRBV5-1 | TGCGCCAGCAGAGATACTAGCGTAGAGACCCAGTACTTC | CASRDTSVETQYF
TRBD1 | . | TRBJ2-7 | TRBV13 | TGTGCCAGCAGCCAGCTCGGGACAGACTACGAGCAGTACTTC | CASSQLGTDYEQYF
TRBD2 | . | TRBJ2-2 | TRBV29-1 | TGCAGCGTTCTCGGACTAGCGTCAGTCACCGGGGAGCTGTTTTTT | CSVLGLASVTGELFF
. | . | TRBJ2-1 | TRBV5-1 | TGCGCCAGCACCCCTGGAAGTCTAGCGTCCTACAATGAGCAGTTCTTC | CASTPGSLASYNEQFF
. | . | TRBJ2-1 | TRBV27 | TGTGCCAGCAGTTTTGACAGGAGCTCCTACAATGAGCAGTTCTTC | CASSFDRSSYNEQFF
. | . | TRBJ1-1 | TRBV7-9 | TGTGCCAGCAGCCCTAGGGGGGGGGAGAACACTGAAGCTTTCTTT | CASSPRGGENTEAFF
TRBD1 | . | TRBJ2-7 | TRBV11-2 | TGTGCCAGCAGCTTAAATGCAGGGGGATTCTCCTACGAGCAGTACTTC | CASSLNAGGFSYEQYF
TRBD2 | . | TRBJ2-1 | TRBV7-3 | TGTGCCAGCAGCTCTACGGGACTAGCGGGTGGTGAGCAGTTCTTC | CASSSTGLAGGEQFF
. | . | TRBJ2-2 | TRBV28 | TGTGCCAGCAGTTTATCAGGGGCCGGGGAGCTGTTTTTT | CASSLSGAGELFF
. | . | TRBJ1-1 | TRBV7-2 | TGTGCCAGCAGCTTTCAGGGCGGCAAGAACACTGAAGCTTTCTTT | CASSFQGGKNTEAFF
. | . | TRBJ1-4 | TRBV5-4 | TGTGCCAGCAGCCAGGGACGGATTGATAATGAAAAACTGTTTTTT | CASSQGRIDNEKLFF
. | . | TRBJ1-3 | TRBV6-5 | TGTGCCAGCACTCCCAGAGGATTTGGAAACACCATATATTTT | CASTPRGFGNTIYF
TRBD1 | . | TRBJ2-5 | TRBV19 | TGTGCCAGTAGTCCACATCTACCTGGACAGGGGAGATGGTATGAGACCCAGTACTTC | CASSPHLPGQGRWYETQYF
. | . | TRBJ2-7 | TRBV11-2 | TGTGCCAGCAGCTTAGGGGGAAGCGCGAGCTACGAGCAGTACTTC | CASSLGGSASYEQYF
. | . | TRBJ2-3 | TRBV14 | TGTGCCAGCAGCCAAGATTTAGCGTTAAGCACAGATACGCAGTATTTT | CASSQDLALSTDTQYF
TRBD1 | . | TRBJ1-1 | TRBV28 | TGTGCCAGCAGTTTACCCCTCGAGGGGGCGCGGACTGAAGCTTTCTTT | CASSLPLEGARTEAFF
. | . | TRBJ2-7 | TRBV28 | TGTGCCAGCAGTCCCCAATGGATCGAGCAGTACTTC | CASSPQWIEQYF
. | . | TRBJ2-7 | TRBV28 | TGTGCCAGCAGTTTTGGGGCGAGGAGGGGCGAGCAGTACTTC | CASSFGARRGEQYF
. | . | TRBJ1-1 | TRBV5-1 | TGCGCCAGCCGGACAGCCATGAACACTGAAGCTTTCTTT | CASRTAMNTEAFF
TRBD2 | . | TRBJ2-7 | TRBV10-2 | TGCGCCAGCAGCGGCCTCGAGCGGGATGGGCACGAGCAGTACTTC | CASSGLERDGHEQYF
. | . | TRBJ2-1 | TRBV5-5 | TGTGCCAGCAGGTACGCGGGACCCCGGACGTACAATGAGCAGTTCTTC | CASRYAGPRTYNEQFF
TRBD2 | . | TRBJ2-7 | TRBV19 | TGTGCCAGTAGTATTTGGGTTAGCGGGAGCTACGAGCAGTACTTC | CASSIWVSGSYEQYF
. | . | TRBJ2-2 | TRBV7-3 | TGTGCCAGCAGACTGGGACACGCGAACACCGGGGAGCTGTTTTTT | CASRLGHANTGELFF
. | . | TRBJ2-5 | TRBV28 | TGTGCCAGCAGTTTAGGGCGGACGGAGACCCAGTACTTC | CASSLGRTETQYF
. | . | TRBJ1-2 | TRBV4-3 | TGCGCCAGCAGCCAAGTCTTTCAGGCAGGGTACTATGGCTACACCTTC | CASSQVFQAGYYGYTF
. | . | TRBJ2-1 | TRBV11-2 | TGTGCCAGCAGCTTAGTGCCGGCGGCTGTCGGCAATGAGCAGTTCTTC | CASSLVPAAVGNEQFF
. | once | TRBJ2-1 | TRBV19 | TGTGCCAGTAGTATGAAGTTCCGTGAGCAGTTCTTC | CASSMKFREQFF
. | . | TRBJ1-1 | TRBV2 | TGTGCCAGCAATTGGGGTTTACCTGAAGCTTTCTTT | CASNWGLPEAFF
TRBD1 | . | TRBJ1-4 | TRBV11-3 | TGTGCCAGCAGCCCAGGGGGGACCTTGCAAGAAAAACTGTTTTTT | CASSPGGTLQEKLFF
TRBD1 | . | TRBJ2-3 | TRBV6-5 | TGTGCCAGCAGCCCCGACAGGGGCCGGGCAGATACGCAGTATTTT | CASSPDRGRADTQYF
. | . | TRBJ2-2 | TRBV18 | TGTGCCAGCTCACCATTAACGACGAACACCGGGGAGCTGTTTTTT | CASSPLTTNTGELFF
. | . | TRBJ2-7 | TRBV30 | TGTGCCTGGAGTAAAAGATTCGGGCAGTACTTC | CAWSKRFGQYF
. | . | TRBJ2-7 | TRBV7-8 | TGTGCCAGCAGCTTAGTTTGGGGCGACGAGCAGTACTTC | CASSLVWGDEQYF
. | . | TRBJ2-1 | TRBV27 | TGTGCCAGCAGCCATCCGGGGACAACCGACTACAATGAGCAGTTCTTC | CASSHPGTTDYNEQFF
. | . | TRBJ2-7 | TRBV14 | TGTGCCAGCAGCCAGAGAAATCTCTACGAGCAGTACTTC | CASSQRNLYEQYF
. | . | TRBJ1-6 | TRBV7-2 | TGTGCCAGCAAACACTCACGGTCACCCCTCCACTTT | CASKHSRSPLHF
. | . | TRBJ1-5 | TRBV27 | TGTGCCAGCAGTTTAAGGAATCAGCCCCAGCATTTT | CASSLRNQPQHF
TRBD1 | . | TRBJ1-1 | TRBV11-3 | TGTGCCAGCAGCCCCTCGACAGGGTACACTGAAGCTTTCTTT | CASSPSTGYTEAFF
TRBD2 | . | TRBJ2-1 | TRBV18 | TGTGCCAGCTCGCCAAGACTAGCGGGATTTTCCTACAATGAGCAGTTCTTC | CASSPRLAGFSYNEQFF
TRBD2 | . | TRBJ2-7 | TRBV18 | TGTGCCAGCTCCCCCACAATCGCCGGGACTAGTGGCGAGCAGTACTTC | CASSPTIAGTSGEQYF
. | . | TRBJ1-5 | TRBV19 | TGTGCCAGTAGTATTAGGTCGGGTGAAGGCAATCAGCCCCAGCATTTT | CASSIRSGEGNQPQHF
TRBD2 | . | TRBJ2-7 | TRBV5-4 | TGTGCCAGCAGCCCGGGGACTAGCGGGATCCACGAGCAGTACTTC | CASSPGTSGIHEQYF
TRBD1 | . | TRBJ1-2 | TRBV5-1 | TGCGCCAGCAGCTTGGGGGGACAGGCCAACTATGGCTACACCTTC | CASSLGGQANYGYTF
TRBD2 | . | TRBJ2-7 | TRBV6-5 | TGTGCCAGCAGTCCGCGACTAGCGACCTACGAGCAGTACTTC | CASSPRLATYEQYF
TRBD2 | few | TRBJ2-7 | TRBV18 | TGTGCCAGCCAATCCGGGACTAGTTACGAGCAGTACTTC | CASQSGTSYEQYF
. | . | TRBJ2-1 | TRBV11-1 | TGTGCCAGCAGACACCAATCTACAGGGACCTCCTCCTACAATGAGCAGTTCTTC | CASRHQSTGTSSYNEQFF
. | . | TRBJ1-4 | TRBV19 | TGTGCCAGTAGGCACCCACGCTGGACGGACGCTAAACTGTTTTTT | CASRHPRWTDAKLFF
. | . | TRBJ1-2 | TRBV19 | TGTGCCAGTAGTATCGTCCAGGGTTTCTATGGCTACACCTTC | CASSIVQGFYGYTF
. | . | TRBJ2-2 | TRBV30 | TGTGCCTTCCATAGCCGAGACGGGGAGCTGTTTTTT | CAFHSRDGELFF
. | . | TRBJ2-7 | TRBV11-2 | TGTGCCAGCAGCTTAGCGGGAGCTTTGTCCTACGAGCAGTACTTC | CASSLAGALSYEQYF
TRBD2 | . | TRBJ2-3 | TRBV4-3 | TGCGCCAGCAGCCGAGGACTAGCAGATACGCAGTATTTT | CASSRGLADTQYF
. | . | TRBJ2-2 | TRBV9 | TGTGCCAGCTCCGCCGGGCACGACACCGGGGAGCTGTTTTTT | CASSAGHDTGELFF
TRBD2 | . | TRBJ2-7 | TRBV10-3 | TGTGCCACCAAGCCAGCGGGAGGTTCCGAGCAGTACTTC | CATKPAGGSEQYF
. | . | TRBJ2-3 | TRBV21-1 | TGTGCCAGCAGCAAGTGGACGGATACGCAGTATTTT | CASSKWTDTQYF
TRBD2 | . | TRBJ2-5 | TRBV5-1 | TGCGCCAGCAGCTTGGTACCTAGCGGCCAAGAGACCCAGTACTTC | CASSLVPSGQETQYF
TRBD2 | . | TRBJ2-7 | TRBV4-2 | TGTGCCAGCAGCCGGACTAGCGGGAGGGCCATTTCGGACGAGCAGTACTTC | CASSRTSGRAISDEQYF
. | . | TRBJ2-5 | TRBV2 | TGTGCCAGCAGTGGCAGGTTAGAGACCCAGTACTTC | CASSGRLETQYF